The following is a T cell receptor beta chain sequence with its context. The CDR3 extends over 9 amino acids. The germline V gene has CDR1 SQVTM and CDR2 ANQGSEA. The V gene lost 7 bases and the J gene lost 5 bases, with 6 bases spanning the gap. This sample is drawn from a study of control samples from healthy donors and cancer patients. Some clones are missing from TCRdb's copy, which holds only in-frame ones; the method was immunoSEQ multiplex PCR. The sample carries over 150,000 clones, 85% to 95% recorded once. The sequence was collected from a woman younger than 30 in good health. The material sequenced was blood. The V and J genes are TRBV29-1 and TRBJ2-7, with D perhaps assigned TRBD1 or TRBD2 (5 bases each). The CDR3 here is CSGGNEQYF. CDR3 in DNA: TGCAGCGGGGGGAACGAGCAGTACTTC.